These 9 T cell receptor beta chains share one sample of origin, sequenced in a study of shared clonotypes between healthy human individuals. Here immunoSEQ multiplex PCR was the method, and the copy in TCRdb shows in-frame clones only, minus some. The table records under 1,100,000 clones, 75% to 85% of them present only once. Sequences were obtained from memory CD4+ T cells from PBMCs. Subset here: CD45RA-negative fraction. These TCRs come from a man younger than 35 in good health. Some clones in this sample may be carry-over from other donors' samples.

DNA for the CDR3: TGTGCCAGCAGTCAGCTGGGGCCGGCCTCTGGAAACACCATATATTTT. Its protein is CASSQLGPASGNTIYF. This chain uses TRBV6-6 with TRBJ1-3, with a possible D match to TRBD1 (5 bases). The germline V gene has CDR1 MNHNY and CDR2 SVGAGI (reference sequence). CDR3 size: 16 residues. V shed 5 bases and J shed 0 bases, with 14 bases lying between them.

V and J are TRBV5-4 and TRBJ2-1; 11 bases line up with TRBD2. The CDR3 is 16 amino acids. V dropped 4 bases and J dropped 9; count of bases not matched to a gene: 12. Germline V gives CDR1 SGHNT, CDR2 YYREEE (reference sequence). This CDR3 is CASSAHLAGGDGEQFF. The CDR3 bases are TGTGCCAGCAGCGCCCACTTAGCGGGAGGGGACGGTGAGCAGTTCTTC.

V gene TRBV28 combines with J gene TRBJ1-2; possible D gene TRBD1, 5 bases. CDR3 length equals 16 residues. V lost 4 bases and J lost 2, with 17 bases in between. Germline CDR1 MDHEN, CDR2 SYDVKM. The CDR3 reads CASSSGHGTGNYGYTF. The CDR3 DNA is TGTGCCAGCAGTTCGGGGCACGGGACGGGAAACTATGGCTACACCTTC.

This clone was recorded at least ten times. The chain carries TRBV4-1 and TRBJ2-7, with TRBD2 matching 10 bases. The CDR3 covers 21 residues. Unmatched junction bases numbered 25, after V lost 4 bases and J lost 4 bases. Germline-derived CDR1 and CDR2 are MGHRA and YSYEKL. DNA of the CDR3: TGCGCCAGCAGCCCCTGGCGGGCAGATAGGGCTAGCGGGAGCTTTTCTTACGAGCAGTACTTC. It yields the protein CASSPWRADRASGSFSYEQYF.

On this clone: The same CDR3 arises from other DNA sequences in this sample as well. The V gene is TRBV5-1, the J gene TRBJ2-1; D might be TRBD1 or TRBD2, each matching 6 bases. Germline CDR1 SGHRS, CDR2 YFSETQ. The CDR3 is 15 amino acids. The V and J ends lost 0 bases and 2 bases respectively, with 9 bases between them. The CDR3 nucleotides are TGCGCCAGCAGCTTGGAGGGGGGTACCTACAATGAGCAGTTCTTC. Protein: CASSLEGGTYNEQFF.

This sequence joins TRBV6-1 and TRBJ1-2, with 8 bases identical to TRBD1. This CDR3 is 15 amino acids long. Losses at the gene ends were 3 bases for V and 7 bases for J; bases not matched to a gene: 10. Germline V CDR1 and CDR2: MNHNS, SASEGT. CDR3 in DNA: TGTGCCAGCAGTGATCCAGGGGGCCGGAAGCCTGGCTACACCTTC. Translated: CASSDPGGRKPGYTF.

This clone is a singleton in its sample. This chain links TRBV7-3 with TRBJ2-1, with 7 positions matching TRBD1. This CDR3 has 15 residues. CDR1 and CDR2 (germline): SGHTA, FQGTGA. Trimming removed 5 bases from V and 2 bases from J; junction bases left unmatched: 6. The CDR3 protein is CASSTTGTAYNEQFF. Written as DNA, the CDR3 is TGTGCCAGCAGCACCACCGGGACAGCCTACAATGAGCAGTTCTTC.

This clone was detected once. The chain links TRBV4-3 to TRBJ1-2; a weak D match, TRBD1 (5 bases). The germline V gene encodes CDR1 LGHNA and CDR2 YSLEER. The CDR3 consists of 14 residues. Trimming removed 0 bases at V and 4 bases at J, with 9 bases between. CDR3 residues: CASSQDGGGYGYTF. CDR3 bases: TGCGCCAGCAGCCAAGATGGCGGGGGCTATGGCTACACCTTC.

This chain connects TRBV28 to TRBJ2-4; a possible D gene is TRBD2 (5 bases). The germline gives CDR1 MDHEN, CDR2 SYDVKM. Trimming left V 4 bases short and J 1 base short, with 17 bases between. CDR3 length: 17 amino acids. CDR3 in amino acids: CASSSPPGLSAKNIQYF. Written as DNA, the CDR3 is TGTGCCAGCAGTTCCCCCCCGGGGTTGTCGGCCAAAAACATTCAGTACTTC.